This record covers a single T cell receptor beta chain. What this receptor recognizes is not known. Base qualities were left out, and no much larger clone turns up one base away. This sample was included in a study of blood T cell repertoires in COVID-19 (dated by TCRdb to 2019 to 2021). Describing the broader study: Samples from collaborators originated in the United States, Italy and Spain and spanned both the acute and convalescent phases of COVID-19. The prospective study material was composed of cDNA or gDNA derived from T cells, B-cell-depleted T cells, or PBMCs. The dataset comprised deeply sampled blood TCRbeta repertoires from subjects exposed to, actively infected with, or recovered from COVID-19. The repertoires were released in a freely available public database meant as a resource for research on the immune response to SARS-CoV-2. The samples were drawn from two sources: the first 160 participants of the ongoing ImmuneRACE study, and 950 to 1,500 subjects contributed by 6 global collaborators. Sample metadata almost always included a de-identified subject ID, COVID-19 status, age in years and sex. Where available, HLA class I and class II types were taken from metadata supplied by the sample provider and were not determined by assay-based typing.

Overall results and qualifications from the work: Clinical and demographic metadata were provided uncurated, with the amount varying by source and participant.

TCRbeta CDR3 regions were amplified from genomic DNA by means of the immunoSEQ Assay, a bias-controlled multiplex PCR. The original pipeline was this. Within the assay, amplification of reference gene primers was used to estimate how many nucleated cells each sample contained. To quantify the absolute abundance of each unique TCRbeta CDR3 rearrangement, sequence reads were collapsed and filtered. Productive Simpson clonality was computed per sample as the square root of Simpson's diversity index over productive rearrangements. This is the immuneACCESS table as TCRdb keeps it, with only in-frame sequences that have V and J called. A part of the clones is gone; compared with another copy, unresolved V genes explain less than half, and the rest is unexplained. Clonal size and the V and J genes are those of that table, whereas D and trimming came from the DNA. A total of approximately 53,000 clones appear in this sample, 89% of them only once. Less than 2.5% of the sample rests with the top ten.

Each collaborating institution followed its own protocols to collect whole blood in K2EDTA tubes. For TCRbeta analysis, collaborators shipped samples as frozen whole blood, isolated PBMCs, or DNA extracted from either of those sample types. The source of this sequence is a human donor in a cohort sampled during active COVID-19. The sample comprised peripheral blood.

The DNA sequence is TGCGCCAGCAGCGCGCTTTCAGGAGGGGTGACAGATACGCAGTATTTT. The resulting protein is CASSALSGGVTDTQYF. The rearrangement joined TRBV5-1 to TRBJ2-3; the D segment could be TRBD2, given 6 matching bases. According to the germline V gene, CDR1 reads SGHRS and CDR2 reads YFSETQ. Reading from cysteine to phenylalanine, the CDR3 counts 16 amino acids. The entry retains the CDR3 DNA only, 48 bases that are in frame from base 1. The junction shows trimming of 4 bases on V and 3 bases on J, plus 18 bases between the germline ends. With the rest looked up from the reference TRBV5-1 and TRBJ2-3 genes rather than sequenced, the full variable domain is KAGVTQTPRYLIKTRGQQVTLSCSPISGHRSVSWYQQTPGQGLQFLFEYFSETQRNKGNFPGRFSGRQFSNSRSEMNVSTLELGDSALYLCASSALSGGVTDTQYFGPGTRLTVL.